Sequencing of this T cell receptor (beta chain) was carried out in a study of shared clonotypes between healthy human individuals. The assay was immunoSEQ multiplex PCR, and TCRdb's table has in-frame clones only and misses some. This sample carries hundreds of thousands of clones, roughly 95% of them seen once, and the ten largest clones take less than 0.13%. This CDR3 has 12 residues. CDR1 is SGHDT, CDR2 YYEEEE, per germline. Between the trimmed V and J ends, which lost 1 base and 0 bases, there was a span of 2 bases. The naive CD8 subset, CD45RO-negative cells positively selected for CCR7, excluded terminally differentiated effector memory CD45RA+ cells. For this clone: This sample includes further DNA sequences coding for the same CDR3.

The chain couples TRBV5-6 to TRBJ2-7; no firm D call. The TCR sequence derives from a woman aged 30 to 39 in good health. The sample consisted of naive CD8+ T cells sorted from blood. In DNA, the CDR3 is TGTGCCAGCAGCTTGACCTCCTACGAGCAGTACTTC. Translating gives CASSLTSYEQYF.